The TCR beta chain described here comes from a study of OX40 agonist ivuxolimab in advanced cancers. Study details: Dose-escalation cases comprised hepatocellular carcinoma, melanoma, renal cell or head and neck cancer. At roughly 83% male, the cohort had a mean age of approximately 60 years, ranging from about 23 to 79. Three dose-escalation patients had partial responses: one with hepatocellular carcinoma and two with cutaneous melanoma. Overall study findings and caveats: Doses of 0.1 to 3.0 mg/kg were accompanied by clonal expansion of CD4+ and CD8+ blood T cells by week 6.

With regard to this clone: What it binds is not known.

Measured with immunoSEQ multiplex PCR; TCRdb has only the in-frame clones, and not every one. The sample includes 45,000 to 60,000 clones, around 75% of them seen just once. The source is an adult with an advanced solid tumor such as melanoma, head and neck, liver or kidney cancer. The sequencing used CD4+ or CD8+ T cells sorted from blood, collected in a trial of the OX40 agonist ivuxolimab.

The CDR3, as DNA: TGTGCCAGCAGTTCACTAGCGGGGCGGATCTCCTACGAGCAGTACTTC. This sequence encodes CASSSLAGRISYEQYF. The chain joins TRBV28 to TRBJ2-7, with 10 bases that match TRBD2. Unmatched junction bases numbered 6, after V lost 4 bases and J lost 0 bases. The CDR3 contains 16 residues. Germline CDR1 and CDR2: MDHEN and SYDVKM.